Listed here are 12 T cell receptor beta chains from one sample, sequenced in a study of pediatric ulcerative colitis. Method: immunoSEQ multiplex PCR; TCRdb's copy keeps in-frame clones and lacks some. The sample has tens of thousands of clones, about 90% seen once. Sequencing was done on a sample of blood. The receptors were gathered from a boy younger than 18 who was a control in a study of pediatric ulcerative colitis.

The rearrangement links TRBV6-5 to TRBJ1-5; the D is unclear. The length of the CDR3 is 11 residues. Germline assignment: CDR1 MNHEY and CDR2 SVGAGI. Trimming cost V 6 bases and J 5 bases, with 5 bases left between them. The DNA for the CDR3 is TGTGCCAGCAGGTCATATCAGCCCCAGCATTTT. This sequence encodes CASRSYQPQHF.

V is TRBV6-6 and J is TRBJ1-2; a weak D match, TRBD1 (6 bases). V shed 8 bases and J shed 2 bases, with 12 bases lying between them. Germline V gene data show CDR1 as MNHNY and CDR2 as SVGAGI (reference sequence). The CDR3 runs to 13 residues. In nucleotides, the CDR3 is TGTGCCAGCTCGTACGGGGGCAACTATGGCTACACCTTC. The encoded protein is CASSYGGNYGYTF.

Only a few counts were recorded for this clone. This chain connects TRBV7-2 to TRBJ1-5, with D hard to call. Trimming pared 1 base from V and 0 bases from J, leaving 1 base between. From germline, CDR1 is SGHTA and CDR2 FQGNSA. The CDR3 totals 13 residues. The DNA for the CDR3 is TGTGCCAGCAGCTTAGATAGCAATCAGCCCCAGCATTTT. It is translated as CASSLDSNQPQHF.

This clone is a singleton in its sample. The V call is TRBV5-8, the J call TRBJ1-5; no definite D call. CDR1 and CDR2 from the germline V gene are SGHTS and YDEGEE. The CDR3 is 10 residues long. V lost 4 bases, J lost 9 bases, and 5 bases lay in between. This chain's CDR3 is CASSSRPQHF. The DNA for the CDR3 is TGTGCCAGCAGCAGCAGGCCCCAGCATTTT.

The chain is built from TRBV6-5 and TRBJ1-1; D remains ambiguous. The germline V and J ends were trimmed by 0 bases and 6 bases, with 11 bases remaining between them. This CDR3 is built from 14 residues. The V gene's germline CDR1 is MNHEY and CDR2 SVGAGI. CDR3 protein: CASSYSSARAEAFF. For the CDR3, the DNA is TGTGCCAGCAGTTACTCCAGCGCGAGGGCTGAAGCTTTCTTT.

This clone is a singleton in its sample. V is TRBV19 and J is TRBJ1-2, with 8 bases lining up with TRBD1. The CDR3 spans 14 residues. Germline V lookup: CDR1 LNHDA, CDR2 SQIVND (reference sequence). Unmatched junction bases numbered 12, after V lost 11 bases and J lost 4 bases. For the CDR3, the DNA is TGTGCCCTAATGGACAGGGAGGGAGGCTATGGCTACACCTTC. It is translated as CALMDREGGYGYTF. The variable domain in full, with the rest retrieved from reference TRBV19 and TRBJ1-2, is DGGITQSPKYLFRKEGQNVTLSCEQNLNHDAMYWYRQDPGQGLRLIYYSQIVNDFQKGDIAEGYSVSREKKESFPLTVTSAQKNPTAFYLCALMDREGGYGYTFGSGTRLTVV.

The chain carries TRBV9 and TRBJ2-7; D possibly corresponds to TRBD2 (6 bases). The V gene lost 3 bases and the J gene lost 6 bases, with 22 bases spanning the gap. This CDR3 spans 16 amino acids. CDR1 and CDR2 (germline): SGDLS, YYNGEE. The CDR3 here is CASSATEGAGAGEQYF. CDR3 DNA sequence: TGTGCCAGCAGCGCCACGGAGGGTGCCGGGGCAGGCGAGCAGTACTTC.

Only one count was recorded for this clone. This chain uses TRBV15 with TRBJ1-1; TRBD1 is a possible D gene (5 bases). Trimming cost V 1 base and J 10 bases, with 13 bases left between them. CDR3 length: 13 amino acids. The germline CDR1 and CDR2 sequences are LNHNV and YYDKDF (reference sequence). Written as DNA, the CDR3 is TGTGCCACCAGCAGAGCCGGGCCGAGGGGAGCTTTCTTT. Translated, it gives CATSRAGPRGAFF.

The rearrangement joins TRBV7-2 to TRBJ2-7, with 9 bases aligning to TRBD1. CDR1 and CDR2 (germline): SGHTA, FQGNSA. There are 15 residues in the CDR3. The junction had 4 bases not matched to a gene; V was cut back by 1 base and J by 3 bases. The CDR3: CASSLGVTGGYEQYF. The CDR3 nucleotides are TGTGCCAGCAGCTTAGGGGTGACAGGGGGCTACGAGCAGTACTTC.

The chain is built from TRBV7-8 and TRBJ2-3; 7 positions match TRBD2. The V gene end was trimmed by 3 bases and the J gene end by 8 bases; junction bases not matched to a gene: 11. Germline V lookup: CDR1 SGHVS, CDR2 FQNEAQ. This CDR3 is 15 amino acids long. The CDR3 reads CASSLGRDSPVTQYF. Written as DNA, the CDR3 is TGTGCCAGCAGCTTGGGGAGGGACTCCCCCGTTACGCAGTATTTT.

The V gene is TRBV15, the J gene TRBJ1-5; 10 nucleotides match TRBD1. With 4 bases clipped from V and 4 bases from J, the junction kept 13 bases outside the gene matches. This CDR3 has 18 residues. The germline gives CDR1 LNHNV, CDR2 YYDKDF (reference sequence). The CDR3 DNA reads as TGTGCCACCAGCATATATACCCGGGACAGGGGAAGGAATCAGCCCCAGCATTTT. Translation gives CATSIYTRDRGRNQPQHF.

CDR3 bases: TGTGCCAGCAGCCTCGAAGGGGTGGGGGGCACTGAAGCTTTCTTT. Protein: CASSLEGVGGTEAFF. The chain links TRBV4-2 to TRBJ1-1; TRBD1 is a possible D gene (5 bases). V lost 4 bases to trimming and J lost 4 bases, with 16 bases between them. This CDR3 contains 15 residues. CDR1 is LGHNA, CDR2 YNFKEQ, per germline.